Below, one TCR beta chain is given with its context. Its antigen is undetermined. This sample is drawn from a study of T-cell memory formation after mild COVID-19. About the research overall: Across donors, TCR clusters were largely donor specific.

Trimming left V 6 bases short and J 8 bases short, with 16 bases between. Germline V gene data show CDR1 as MNHEY and CDR2 as SVGAGI. The CDR3 loop spans 13 amino acids. TCRdb recomputed calls from the 5' RACE reads with MiXCR, one row per CDR3 protein. Of a few hundred thousand distinct CDR3 sequences listed, roughly 20% are singletons. Study-level findings and limits: Among contracting clones, CD4+ were mainly CM/EM and CD8+ enriched in EMRA. Pre-infection memory showed some responding clones, and this suggested that cross-reactive memory joined.

The gene calls are TRBV6-5 and TRBJ1-1, with a tentative D call TRBD1 (6 bases). The specimen was PBMCs or a T cell subset sorted from them (not recorded which). The receptor comes from a man aged 18 to 35 who had mild COVID-19 (a few samples of this study predate the infection). Cell type and time point are not known. The CDR3 protein is CASSLTWGPEAFF. CDR3 in DNA: TGTGCCAGCAGCCTGACCTGGGGGCCAGAAGCTTTCTTT.